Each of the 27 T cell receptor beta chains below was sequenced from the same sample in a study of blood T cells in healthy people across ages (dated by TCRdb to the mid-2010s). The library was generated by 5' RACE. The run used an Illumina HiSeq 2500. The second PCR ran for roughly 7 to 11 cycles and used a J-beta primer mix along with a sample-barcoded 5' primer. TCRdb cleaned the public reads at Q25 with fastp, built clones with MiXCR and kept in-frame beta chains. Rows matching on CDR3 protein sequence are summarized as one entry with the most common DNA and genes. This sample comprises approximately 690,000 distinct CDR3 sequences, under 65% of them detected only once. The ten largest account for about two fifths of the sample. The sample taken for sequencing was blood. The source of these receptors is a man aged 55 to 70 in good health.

The DNA of the CDR3 is TGTGCCAGCAGTTACTCCTTTGGGGGCACTGAGCAGTACTTC. Translation: CASSYSFGGTEQYF. The rearrangement joins TRBV6-5 to TRBJ2-4; D might be TRBD1 (6 bases). Germline V gene sequence: CDR1 MNHEY, CDR2 SVGAGI. CDR3 length: 14 amino acids. The germline V and J ends were trimmed by 0 bases and 13 bases, with 16 bases remaining between them.

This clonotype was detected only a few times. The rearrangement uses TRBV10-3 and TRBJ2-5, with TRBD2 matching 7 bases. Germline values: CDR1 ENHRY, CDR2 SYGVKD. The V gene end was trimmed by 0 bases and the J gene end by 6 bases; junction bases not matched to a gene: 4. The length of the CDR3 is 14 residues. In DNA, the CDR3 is TGTGCCATCAGTGAGTCGGGAGGGGCGAAGACCCAGTACTTC. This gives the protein CAISESGGAKTQYF.

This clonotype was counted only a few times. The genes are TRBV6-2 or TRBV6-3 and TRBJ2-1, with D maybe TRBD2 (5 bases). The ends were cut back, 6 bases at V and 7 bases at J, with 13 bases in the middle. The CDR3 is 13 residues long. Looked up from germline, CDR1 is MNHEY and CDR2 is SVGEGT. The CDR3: CASSPTTLNEQFF. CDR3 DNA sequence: TGTGCCAGCAGCCCGACTACATTGAATGAGCAGTTCTTC.

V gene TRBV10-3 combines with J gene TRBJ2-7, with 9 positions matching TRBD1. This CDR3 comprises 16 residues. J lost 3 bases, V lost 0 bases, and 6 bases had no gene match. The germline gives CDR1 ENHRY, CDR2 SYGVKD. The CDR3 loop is CAISESLGQGSYEQYF. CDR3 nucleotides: TGTGCCATCAGTGAGTCGCTCGGACAGGGGAGCTACGAGCAGTACTTC.

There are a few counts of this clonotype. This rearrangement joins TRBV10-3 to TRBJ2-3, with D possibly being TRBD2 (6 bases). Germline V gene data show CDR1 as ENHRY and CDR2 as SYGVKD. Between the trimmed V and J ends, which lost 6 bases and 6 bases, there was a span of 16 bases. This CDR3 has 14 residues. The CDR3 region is CAISGGVDRDTQYF. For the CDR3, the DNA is TGTGCCATCAGCGGCGGGGTGGATAGGGATACGCAGTATTTT.

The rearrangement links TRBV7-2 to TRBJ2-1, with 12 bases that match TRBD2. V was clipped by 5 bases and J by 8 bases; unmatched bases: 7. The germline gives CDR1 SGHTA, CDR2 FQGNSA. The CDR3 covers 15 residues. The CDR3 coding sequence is TGTGCCAGCAGCACCCGGACTAGCGGGGTGGATGAGCAGTTCTTC. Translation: CASSTRTSGVDEQFF.

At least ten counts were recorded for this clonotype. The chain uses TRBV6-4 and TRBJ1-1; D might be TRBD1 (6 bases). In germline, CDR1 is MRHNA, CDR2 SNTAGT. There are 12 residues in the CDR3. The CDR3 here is CADDPGAKGDFF. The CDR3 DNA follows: TGTGCAGACGACCCAGGGGCCAAGGGGGATTTCTTT.

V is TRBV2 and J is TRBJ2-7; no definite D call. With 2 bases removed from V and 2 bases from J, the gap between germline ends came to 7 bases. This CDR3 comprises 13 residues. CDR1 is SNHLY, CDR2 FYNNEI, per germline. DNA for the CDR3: TGTGCCAGCAGTGAAAGGCCTGCCTACGAGCAGTACTTC. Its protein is CASSERPAYEQYF.

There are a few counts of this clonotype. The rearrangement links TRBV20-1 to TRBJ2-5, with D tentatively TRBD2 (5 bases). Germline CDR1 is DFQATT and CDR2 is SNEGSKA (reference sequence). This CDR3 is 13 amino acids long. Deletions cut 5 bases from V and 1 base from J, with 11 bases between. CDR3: CSAPDYIQETQYF. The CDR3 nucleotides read TGCAGTGCTCCTGACTATATCCAAGAGACCCAGTACTTC.

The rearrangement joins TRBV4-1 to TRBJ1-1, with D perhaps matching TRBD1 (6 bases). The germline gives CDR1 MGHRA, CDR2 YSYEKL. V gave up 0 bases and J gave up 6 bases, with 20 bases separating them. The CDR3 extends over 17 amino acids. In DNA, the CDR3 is TGCGCCAGCAGCCAAGAACAGGGTACCAGATGGGGGGCTGAAGCTTTCTTT. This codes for CASSQEQGTRWGAEAFF.

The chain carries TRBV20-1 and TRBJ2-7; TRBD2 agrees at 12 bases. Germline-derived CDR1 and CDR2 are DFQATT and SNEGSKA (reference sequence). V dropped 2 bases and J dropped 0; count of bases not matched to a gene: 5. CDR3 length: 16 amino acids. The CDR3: CSARPILAGGSYEQYF. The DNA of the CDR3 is TGCAGTGCTAGACCAATACTAGCGGGGGGCTCCTACGAGCAGTACTTC.

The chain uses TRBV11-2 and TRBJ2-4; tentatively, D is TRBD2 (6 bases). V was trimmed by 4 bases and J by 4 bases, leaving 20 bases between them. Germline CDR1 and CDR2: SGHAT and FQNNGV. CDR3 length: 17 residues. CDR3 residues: CASSSRGGGGAKNIQYF. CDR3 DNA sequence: TGTGCCAGCAGCTCGCGAGGTGGGGGAGGAGCGAAAAACATTCAGTACTTC. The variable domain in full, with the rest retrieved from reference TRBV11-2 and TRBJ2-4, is EAGVAQSPRYKIIEKRQSVAFWCNPISGHATLYWYQQILGQGPKLLIQFQNNGVVDDSQLPKDRFSAERLKGVDSTLKIQPAKLEDSAVYLCASSSRGGGGAKNIQYFGAGTRLSVL.

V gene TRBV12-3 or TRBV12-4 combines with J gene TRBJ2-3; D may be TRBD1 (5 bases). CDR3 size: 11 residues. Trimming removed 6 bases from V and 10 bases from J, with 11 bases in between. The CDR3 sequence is CASSQQGAQYF. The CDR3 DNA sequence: TGTGCCAGCAGCCAGCAGGGCGCGCAGTATTTT.

Here the CDR3 reads CSAREVGQGKVMANYGYTF. The CDR3 DNA reads as TGCAGTGCTAGAGAAGTGGGACAGGGGAAAGTGATGGCTAACTATGGCTACACCTTC. V gene TRBV20-1 combines with J gene TRBJ1-2, with 10 positions matching TRBD1. This CDR3 contains 19 residues. CDR1 is DFQATT, CDR2 SNEGSKA, per germline (reference sequence). The trim removed 0 bases at V and 0 bases at J, leaving 13 bases unmatched.

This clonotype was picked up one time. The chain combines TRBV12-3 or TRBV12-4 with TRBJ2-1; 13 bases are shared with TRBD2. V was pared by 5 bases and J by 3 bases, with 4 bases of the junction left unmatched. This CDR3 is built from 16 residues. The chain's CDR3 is CASSQTSGGIYNEQFF. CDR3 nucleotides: TGTGCCAGCAGTCAGACTAGCGGGGGGATCTACAATGAGCAGTTCTTC.

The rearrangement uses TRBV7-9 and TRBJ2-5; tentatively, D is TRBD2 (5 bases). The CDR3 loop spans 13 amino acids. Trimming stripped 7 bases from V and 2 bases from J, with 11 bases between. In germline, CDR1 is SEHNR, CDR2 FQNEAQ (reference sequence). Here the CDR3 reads CASNMDSQETQYF. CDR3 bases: TGTGCCAGCAACATGGACTCTCAAGAGACCCAGTACTTC.

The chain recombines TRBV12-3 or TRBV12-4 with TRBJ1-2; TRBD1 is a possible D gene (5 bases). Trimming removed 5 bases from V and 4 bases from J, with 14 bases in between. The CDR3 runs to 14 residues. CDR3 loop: CASSIQELPYGYTF. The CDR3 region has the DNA TGTGCCAGCAGTATACAGGAGCTGCCCTATGGCTACACCTTC.

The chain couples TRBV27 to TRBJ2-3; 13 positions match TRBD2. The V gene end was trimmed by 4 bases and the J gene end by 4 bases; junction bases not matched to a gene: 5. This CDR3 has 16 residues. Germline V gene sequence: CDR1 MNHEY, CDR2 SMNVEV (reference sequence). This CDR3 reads CASSSAGTSGADTQYF. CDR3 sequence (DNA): TGTGCCAGCAGTTCGGCCGGGACTAGCGGGGCAGATACGCAGTATTTT.

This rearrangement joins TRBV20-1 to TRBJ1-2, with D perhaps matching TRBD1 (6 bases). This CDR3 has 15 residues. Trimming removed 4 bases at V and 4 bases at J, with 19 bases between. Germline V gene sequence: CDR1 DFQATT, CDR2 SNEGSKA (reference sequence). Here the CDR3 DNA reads TGCAGTGCTACCGGGACGGGGGCCCTTTTCTATGGCTACACCTTC. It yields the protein CSATGTGALFYGYTF.

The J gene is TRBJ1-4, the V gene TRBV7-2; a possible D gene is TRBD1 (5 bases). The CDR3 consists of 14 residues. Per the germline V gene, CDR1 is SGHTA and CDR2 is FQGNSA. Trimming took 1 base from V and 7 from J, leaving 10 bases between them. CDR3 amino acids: CASSLGGAVEKLFF. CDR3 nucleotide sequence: TGTGCCAGCAGCTTAGGTGGGGCCGTTGAAAAACTGTTTTTT. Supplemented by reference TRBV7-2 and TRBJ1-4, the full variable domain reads GAGVSQSPSNKVTEKGKDVELRCDPISGHTALYWYRQSLGQGLEFLIYFQGNSAPDKSGLPSDRFSAERTGGSVSTLTIQRTQQEDSAVYLCASSLGGAVEKLFFGSGTQLSVL.

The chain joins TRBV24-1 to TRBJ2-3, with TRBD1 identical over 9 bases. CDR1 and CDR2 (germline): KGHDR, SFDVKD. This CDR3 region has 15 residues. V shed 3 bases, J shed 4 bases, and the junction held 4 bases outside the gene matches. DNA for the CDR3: TGTGCCACCAGTGATCAGGGACAGGGCGCAGATACGCAGTATTTT. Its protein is CATSDQGQGADTQYF.

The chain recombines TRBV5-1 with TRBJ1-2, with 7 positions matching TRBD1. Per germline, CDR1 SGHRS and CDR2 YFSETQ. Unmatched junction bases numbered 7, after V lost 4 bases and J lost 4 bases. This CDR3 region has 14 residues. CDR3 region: CASSGQAPTYGYTF. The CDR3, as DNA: TGCGCCAGCAGCGGACAGGCGCCCACCTATGGCTACACCTTC. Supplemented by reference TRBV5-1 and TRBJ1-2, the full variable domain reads KAGVTQTPRYLIKTRGQQVTLSCSPISGHRSVSWYQQTPGQGLQFLFEYFSETQRNKGNFPGRFSGRQFSNSRSEMNVSTLELGDSALYLCASSGQAPTYGYTFGSGTRLTVV.

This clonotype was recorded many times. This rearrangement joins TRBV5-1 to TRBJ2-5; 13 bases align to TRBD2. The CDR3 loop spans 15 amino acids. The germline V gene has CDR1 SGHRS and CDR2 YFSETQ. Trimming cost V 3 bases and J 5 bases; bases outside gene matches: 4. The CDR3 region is CASSSGTSGEETQYF. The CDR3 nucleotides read TGCGCCAGCAGCTCAGGGACTAGCGGGGAGGAGACCCAGTACTTC. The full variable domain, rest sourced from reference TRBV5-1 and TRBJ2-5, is KAGVTQTPRYLIKTRGQQVTLSCSPISGHRSVSWYQQTPGQGLQFLFEYFSETQRNKGNFPGRFSGRQFSNSRSEMNVSTLELGDSALYLCASSSGTSGEETQYFGPGTRLLVL.

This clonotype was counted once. CDR3 in DNA: TGTGCCAGCAGTTTTATAGCGGGGGGGCCTTGGCAGTTCTTC. Translated: CASSFIAGGPWQFF. This chain connects TRBV12-3 or TRBV12-4 to TRBJ2-1; 11 bases align to TRBD2. V shed 3 bases and J 12 bases; nucleotides not matched to a gene: 7. The CDR3 loop spans 14 amino acids.

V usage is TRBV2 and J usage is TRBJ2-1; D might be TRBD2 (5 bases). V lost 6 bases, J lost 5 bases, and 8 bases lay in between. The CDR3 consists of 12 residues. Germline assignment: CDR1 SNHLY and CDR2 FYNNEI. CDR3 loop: CASSSGNNEQFF. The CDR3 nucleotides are TGTGCCAGCAGCTCGGGGAACAATGAGCAGTTCTTC.

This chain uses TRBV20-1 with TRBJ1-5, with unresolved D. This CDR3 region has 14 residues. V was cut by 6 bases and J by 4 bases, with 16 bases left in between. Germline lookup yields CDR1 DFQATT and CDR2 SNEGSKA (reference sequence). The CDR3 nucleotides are TGCAGTGCCCAAAGTGGGGTGGTGAATCAGCCCCAGCATTTT. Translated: CSAQSGVVNQPQHF.

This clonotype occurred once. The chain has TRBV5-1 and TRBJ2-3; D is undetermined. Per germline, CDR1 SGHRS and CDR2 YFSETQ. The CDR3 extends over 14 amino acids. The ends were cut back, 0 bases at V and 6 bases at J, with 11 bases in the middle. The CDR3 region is CASSLDGVVDTQYF. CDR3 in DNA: TGCGCCAGCAGCTTGGACGGAGTTGTGGATACGCAGTATTTT.